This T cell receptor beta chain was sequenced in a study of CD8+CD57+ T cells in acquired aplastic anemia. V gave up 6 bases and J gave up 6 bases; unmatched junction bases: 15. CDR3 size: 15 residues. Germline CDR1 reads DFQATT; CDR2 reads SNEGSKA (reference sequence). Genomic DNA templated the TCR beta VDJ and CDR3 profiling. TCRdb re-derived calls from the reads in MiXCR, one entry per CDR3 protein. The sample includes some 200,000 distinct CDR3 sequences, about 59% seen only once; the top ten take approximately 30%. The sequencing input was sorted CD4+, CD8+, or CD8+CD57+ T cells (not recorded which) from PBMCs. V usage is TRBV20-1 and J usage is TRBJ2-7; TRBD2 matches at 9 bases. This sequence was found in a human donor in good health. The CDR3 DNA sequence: TGCAGTGCGAGATGGGGGTATAGCGGGAGTGTCGAGCAGTACTTC. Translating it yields CSARWGYSGSVEQYF.